This T cell receptor beta chain emerged from a study of identical twins. A template switching step contributed a universal primer site, while unique molecular identifiers were present in the cDNA. MiXCR was run by TCRdb on the 5' RACE reads, yielding one entry per CDR3 protein. The sample gives roughly 350,000 distinct CDR3 sequences, roughly an eighth of which show up once; around 7.2% is in the top ten. Study-level results: Diverse VJ usage suggested most zero-insertion clonotypes were not invariant T cells. Twin pairs' shared out-of-frame alpha sequences were enriched in low generation probability.

In regard to this clonotype: Its antigen remains unknown.

The ends lost 6 bases at V and 7 bases at J; junction bases unmatched: 11. This CDR3 has 14 amino acids. The germline V gene has CDR1 MDHEN and CDR2 SYDVKM. The sample also formed part of further work on yellow fever vaccine responses in identical twins. That paper notes: Twin vaccine T cell responses reportedly seemed partly convergent, partly personalized.

The sequencing sample was made of CD8+ T cells sorted from blood. The chain has TRBV28 and TRBJ2-7, with 8 bases identical to TRBD1. The TCR sequence derives from a woman aged 18-30 years in good health. CDR3 region: CASSPNQGAREQYF. CDR3 sequence (DNA): TGTGCCAGCAGCCCTAATCAGGGGGCGAGGGAGCAGTACTTC.